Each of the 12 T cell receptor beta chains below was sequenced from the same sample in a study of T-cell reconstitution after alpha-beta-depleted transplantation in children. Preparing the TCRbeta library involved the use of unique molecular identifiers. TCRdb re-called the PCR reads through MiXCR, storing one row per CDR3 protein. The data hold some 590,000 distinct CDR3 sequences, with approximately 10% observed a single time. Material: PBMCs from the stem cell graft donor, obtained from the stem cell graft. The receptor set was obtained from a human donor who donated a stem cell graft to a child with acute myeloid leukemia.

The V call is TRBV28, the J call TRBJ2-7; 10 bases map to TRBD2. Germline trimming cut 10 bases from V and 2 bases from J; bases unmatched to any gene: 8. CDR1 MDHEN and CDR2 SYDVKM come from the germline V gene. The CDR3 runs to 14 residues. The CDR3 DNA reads TGTGCCACCCTCCCTAGCGGGAGTGCCTACGAGCAGTACTTC. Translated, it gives CATLPSGSAYEQYF.

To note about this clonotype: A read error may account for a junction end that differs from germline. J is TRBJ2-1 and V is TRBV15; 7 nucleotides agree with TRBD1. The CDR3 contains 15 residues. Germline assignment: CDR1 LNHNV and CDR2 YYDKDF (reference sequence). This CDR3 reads CATSRQGDSGDERFF. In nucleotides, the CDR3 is TGTGCCACCAGCAGACAGGGGGATTCCGGCGATGAGCGGTTCTTC.

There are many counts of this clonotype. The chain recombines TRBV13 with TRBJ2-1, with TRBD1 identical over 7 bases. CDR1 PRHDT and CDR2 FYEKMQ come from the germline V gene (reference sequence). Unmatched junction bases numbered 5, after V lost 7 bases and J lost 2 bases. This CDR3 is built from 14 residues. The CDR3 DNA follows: TGTGCCAGCAACCAAGGGGGCCCCTACAATGAGCAGTTCTTC. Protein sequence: CASNQGGPYNEQFF.

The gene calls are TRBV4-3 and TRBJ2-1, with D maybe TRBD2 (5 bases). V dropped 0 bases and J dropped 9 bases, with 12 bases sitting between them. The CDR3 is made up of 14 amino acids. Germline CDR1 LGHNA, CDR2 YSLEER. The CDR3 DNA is TGCGCCAGCAGCCAAGATGCGAGACTACTTGAGCAGTTCTTC. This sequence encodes CASSQDARLLEQFF.

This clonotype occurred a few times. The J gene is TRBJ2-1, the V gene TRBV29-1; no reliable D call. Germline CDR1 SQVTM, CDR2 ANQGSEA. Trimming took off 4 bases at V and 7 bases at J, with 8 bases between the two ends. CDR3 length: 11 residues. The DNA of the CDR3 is TGCAGCGTTGCAAAGAGGAATGAGCAGTTCTTC. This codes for CSVAKRNEQFF.

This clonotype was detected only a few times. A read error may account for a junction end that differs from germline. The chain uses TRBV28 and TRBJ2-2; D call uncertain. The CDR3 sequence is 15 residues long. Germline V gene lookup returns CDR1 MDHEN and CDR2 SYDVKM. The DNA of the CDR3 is TGTGCCACCAGTGGTCAGTGGCCAAACACCGGGGAGCTGTTTTTT. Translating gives CATSGQWPNTGELFF.

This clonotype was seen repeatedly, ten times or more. This chain's CDR3 is CASTSRERREWTEQFF. Written as DNA, the CDR3 is TGTGCCAGCACCTCAAGAGAGAGGCGGGAGTGGACTGAGCAGTTCTTC. V and J are TRBV12-3 or TRBV12-4 and TRBJ2-1, with 7 bases fitting TRBD2. This CDR3 region has 16 residues. V lost 7 bases, J lost 9 bases, and 18 bases stayed unmatched.

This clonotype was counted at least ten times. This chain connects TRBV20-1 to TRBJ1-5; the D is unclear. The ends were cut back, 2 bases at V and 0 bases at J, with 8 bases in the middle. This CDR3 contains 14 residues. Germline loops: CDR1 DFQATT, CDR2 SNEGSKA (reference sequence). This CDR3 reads CSARSLYSNQPQHF. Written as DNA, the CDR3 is TGCAGTGCTAGATCCCTGTATAGCAATCAGCCCCAGCATTTT.

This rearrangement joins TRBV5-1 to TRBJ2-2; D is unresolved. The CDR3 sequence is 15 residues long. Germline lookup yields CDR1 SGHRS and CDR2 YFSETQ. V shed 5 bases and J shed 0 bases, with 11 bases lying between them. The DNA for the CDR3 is TGCGCCAGCAGGGTCGGCACATCGAACACCGGGGAGCTGTTTTTT. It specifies CASRVGTSNTGELFF.

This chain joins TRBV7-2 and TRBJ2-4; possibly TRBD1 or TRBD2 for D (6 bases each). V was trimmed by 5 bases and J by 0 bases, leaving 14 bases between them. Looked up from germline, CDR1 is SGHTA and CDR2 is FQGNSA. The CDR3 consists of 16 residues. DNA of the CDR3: TGTGCCAGCAGCCGAGGGGGTAGCGGAGCCAAAAACATTCAGTACTTC. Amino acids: CASSRGGSGAKNIQYF.

The CDR3 region has the DNA TGTGCCAGCAGCTCCCTCTTAGCGGGAGTCTACAATGAGCAGTTCTTC. This encodes CASSSLLAGVYNEQFF. The chain couples TRBV11-2 to TRBJ2-1, with TRBD2 matching 9 bases. V lost 4 bases and J lost 3; bases outside the gene matches: 7. The CDR3 runs 16 residues. Per germline, CDR1 SGHAT and CDR2 FQNNGV.

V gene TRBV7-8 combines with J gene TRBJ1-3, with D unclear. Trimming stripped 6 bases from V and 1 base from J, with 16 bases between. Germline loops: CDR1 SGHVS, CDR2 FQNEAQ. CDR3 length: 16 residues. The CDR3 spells CASSYNQAQSGNTIYF. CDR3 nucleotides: TGTGCCAGCAGTTATAACCAAGCGCAGTCTGGAAACACCATATATTTT. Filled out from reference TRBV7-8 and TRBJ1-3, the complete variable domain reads GAGVSQSPRYKVAKRGQDVALRCDPISGHVSLFWYQQALGQGPEFLTYFQNEAQLDKSGLPSDRFFAERPEGSVSTLKIQRTQQEDSAVYLCASSYNQAQSGNTIYFGEGSWLTVV.